The 23 T cell receptor beta chains in this list originate from one sample, sequenced in a study of OX40 agonist ivuxolimab in advanced cancers. Using immunoSEQ multiplex PCR, the repertoire was profiled, and TCRdb retains in-frame clones only, with some absent. The table records about 67,000 clones, 87% of them present only once. The specimen comprised CD4+ or CD8+ T cells sorted from blood, sampled in a trial of the OX40 agonist ivuxolimab. These receptors were obtained from an adult with an advanced solid tumor such as melanoma, head and neck, liver or kidney cancer.

This chain connects TRBV6-1 to TRBJ1-1, with D possibly being TRBD1 (5 bases). The CDR3 loop spans 15 amino acids. The V gene's germline CDR1 is MNHNS and CDR2 SASEGT. With 3 bases removed from V and 0 bases from J, the gap between germline ends came to 11 bases. CDR3 sequence reads: CASSDIAGVNTEAFF. The CDR3 DNA reads TGTGCCAGCAGTGACATAGCGGGGGTGAACACTGAAGCTTTCTTT.

Note on this clone: The sample carries other DNA sequences with the same CDR3. The chain carries TRBV18 and TRBJ2-7; either TRBD1 or TRBD2 may fit D (5 bases each). V was trimmed by 3 bases and J by 2 bases, leaving 8 bases between them. The CDR3 is made up of 13 amino acids. Looked up from germline, CDR1 is KGHSH and CDR2 is LQKENI. In DNA form, the CDR3 reads TGTGCCAGCTCACCCGGGACGACCTACGAGCAGTACTTC. Its translation is CASSPGTTYEQYF.

This chain joins TRBV19 and TRBJ1-5, with D unclear. The CDR3 contains 17 residues. Germline V CDR1 and CDR2: LNHDA, SQIVND (reference sequence). Trimming took 0 bases from V and 3 from J, leaving 15 bases between them. CDR3 residues: CASSIDLRMIVNQPQHF. The DNA for the CDR3 is TGTGCCAGTAGTATAGATCTCAGGATGATAGTCAATCAGCCCCAGCATTTT.

V gene TRBV27 combines with J gene TRBJ2-7; 8 bases are shared with TRBD1. The CDR3 loop spans 14 amino acids. V was clipped by 8 bases and J by 4 bases; unmatched bases: 10. Germline CDR1 and CDR2: MNHEY and SMNVEV (reference sequence). The CDR3 reads CASSRQGAPYEQYF. The CDR3, as DNA: TGTGCCAGCTCCCGCCAGGGGGCACCTTACGAGCAGTACTTC.

The chain uses TRBV20-1 and TRBJ1-2; the match to TRBD1 covers 7 bases. CDR3 size: 11 residues. Germline trimming cut 6 bases from V and 11 bases from J; bases unmatched to any gene: 9. Looked up from germline, CDR1 is DFQATT and CDR2 is SNEGSKA (reference sequence). For the CDR3, the DNA is TGCAGTGCACTCCGACAGGGCTCGTACACCTTC. This sequence encodes CSALRQGSYTF.

The rearrangement uses TRBV29-1 and TRBJ2-1, with D unresolved. Germline-derived CDR1 and CDR2 are SQVTM and ANQGSEA. The germline V and J ends were trimmed by 8 bases and 7 bases, with 9 bases remaining between them. This CDR3 is built from 10 residues. The DNA for the CDR3 is TGCAGCTCTTACTGGAATGAGCAGTTCTTC. Amino acid sequence: CSSYWNEQFF.

This clone was seen once. CDR3 nucleotide sequence: TGTGCCAGCAGACGTGACACAGATACGCAGTATTTT. Amino acids: CASRRDTDTQYF. The rearrangement joins TRBV6-5 to TRBJ2-3; no firm D call. Germline lookup yields CDR1 MNHEY and CDR2 SVGAGI. The CDR3 has 12 residues. The V end was cut by 6 bases, the J end by 2 bases, with 6 bases between.

This clone has just a few counts. The CDR3 region is CASRMVSNQPQHF. The CDR3 nucleotides are TGTGCCAGCAGGATGGTGAGCAATCAGCCCCAGCATTTT. This rearrangement joins TRBV27 to TRBJ1-5; D gene uncertain. The CDR3 is 13 amino acids. Germline-derived CDR1 and CDR2 are MNHEY and SMNVEV (reference sequence). The germline V and J ends were trimmed by 6 bases and 1 base, with 7 bases remaining between them.

This clone appeared once. The J gene is TRBJ2-1, the V gene TRBV21-1; the table's D call, TRBD1, was not checked against the DNA. TRBV21-1 is flagged as a pseudogene. The CDR3 runs 16 residues. Here the CDR3 DNA reads TGTGCCAGCAGCGAACCAGGACAGGATTGTCAGGATGAGCAGTTCTTC. Protein product: CASSEPGQDCQDEQFF.

The V call is TRBV9, the J call TRBJ2-3; D is unresolved. The CDR3 has 11 amino acids. The germline CDR1 and CDR2 sequences are SGDLS and YYNGEE. The V end was cut by 7 bases, the J end by 1 base, with 4 bases between. The CDR3 DNA is TGTGCCAGCCGCGGCACAGATACGCAGTATTTT. Amino acid sequence: CASRGTDTQYF.

This chain joins TRBV7-9 and TRBJ2-7; D perhaps matches TRBD1 (5 bases). Per germline, CDR1 SEHNR and CDR2 FQNEAQ (reference sequence). This CDR3 has 16 residues. V lost 8 bases to trimming and J lost 2 bases, with 22 bases between them. CDR3 amino acids: CASASAVGQGPYEQYF. DNA of the CDR3: TGTGCCAGCGCGTCCGCGGTAGGGCAGGGTCCCTACGAGCAGTACTTC. Looking up the rest from reference TRBV7-9 and TRBJ2-7 gives the full variable domain: DTGVSQNPRHKITKRGQNVTFRCDPISEHNRLYWYRQTLGQGPEFLTYFQNEAQLEKSRLLSDRFSAERPKGSFSTLEIQRTEQGDSAMYLCASASAVGQGPYEQYFGPGTRLTVT.

This chain joins TRBV5-6 and TRBJ1-2, with D unclear. V dropped 3 bases and J dropped 8 bases, with 14 bases sitting between them. The germline V gene encodes CDR1 SGHDT and CDR2 YYEEEE. The CDR3 consists of 13 residues. The CDR3 nucleotides read TGTGCCAGCAGCTCCGGGCCCTCTGACGGCTACACCTTC. The encoded protein is CASSSGPSDGYTF. The full variable domain, with the rest looked up from reference TRBV5-6 and TRBJ1-2, is DAGVTQSPTHLIKTRGQQVTLRCSPKSGHDTVSWYQQALGQGPQFIFQYYEEEERQRGNFPDRFSGHQFPNYSSELNVNALLLGDSALYLCASSSGPSDGYTFGSGTRLTVV.

V gene TRBV11-2 combines with J gene TRBJ1-6; D remains ambiguous. V was pared by 1 base and J by 0 bases, with 10 bases between. Looked up from germline, CDR1 is SGHAT and CDR2 is FQNNGV. There are 17 residues in the CDR3. The chain's CDR3 is CASSLGASSSYNSPLHF. The DNA for the CDR3 is TGTGCCAGCAGCTTAGGGGCGTCAAGCTCCTATAATTCACCCCTCCACTTT.

The chain employs TRBV6-1 and TRBJ2-7; tentatively, D is TRBD1 or TRBD2 (5 bases each). The germline V and J ends were trimmed by 0 bases and 0 bases, with 12 bases remaining between them. The germline V gene has CDR1 MNHNS and CDR2 SASEGT. This CDR3 has 16 amino acids. The CDR3, as DNA: TGTGCCAGCAGTGAAGCGTGGGGGTCCCACTCCTACGAGCAGTACTTC. This sequence encodes CASSEAWGSHSYEQYF.

This clone was detected only a few times. V usage is TRBV7-9 and J usage is TRBJ2-7; possibly TRBD2 for D (5 bases). Germline lookup yields CDR1 SEHNR and CDR2 FQNEAQ (reference sequence). CDR3 length: 13 amino acids. Trimming removed 0 bases at V and 5 bases at J, with 8 bases between. CDR3: CASSLAGADEQYF. The CDR3 coding sequence is TGTGCCAGCAGCTTAGCGGGAGCGGACGAGCAGTACTTC.

The chain joins TRBV5-6 to TRBJ2-3; 10 nucleotides line up with TRBD2. CDR1 is SGHDT and CDR2 is YYEEEE in the germline V gene. This CDR3 comprises 18 residues. V lost 0 bases and J lost 5; bases outside the gene matches: 12. In DNA, the CDR3 is TGTGCCAGCAGCTTGGTTCGAGCGGGAGGGCCCTGGGGAGATACGCAGTATTTT. It is translated as CASSLVRAGGPWGDTQYF. Full variable domain (outside the CDR3, taken from reference TRBV5-6 and TRBJ2-3): DAGVTQSPTHLIKTRGQQVTLRCSPKSGHDTVSWYQQALGQGPQFIFQYYEEEERQRGNFPDRFSGHQFPNYSSELNVNALLLGDSALYLCASSLVRAGGPWGDTQYFGPGTRLTVL.

J is TRBJ2-3 and V is TRBV6-1; D unclear. CDR3 length equals 13 residues. V shed 6 bases and J shed 4 bases, with 11 bases lying between them. Germline-derived CDR1 and CDR2 are MNHNS and SASEGT. The CDR3, as DNA: TGTGCCAGCAGCCCTACTCCATCAGATACGCAGTATTTT. Its translation: CASSPTPSDTQYF.

The V call is TRBV7-8, the J call TRBJ2-3, with TRBD2 as a possible D gene (6 bases). Germline CDR1 reads SGHVS; CDR2 reads FQNEAQ. The V end was cut by 1 base, the J end by 7 bases, with 18 bases between. The CDR3 has 16 residues. As DNA, the CDR3 is TGTGCCAGCAGCTTAGTTTCTGGTGCCCGGGGGAATACGCAGTATTTT. This translates into CASSLVSGARGNTQYF.

The CDR3 loop reads CASSEMGGDNSPLHF. The CDR3 DNA is TGTGCCAGCAGTGAGATGGGCGGTGATAATTCACCCCTCCACTTT. The J gene is TRBJ1-6, the V gene TRBV2; D not certain. The length of the CDR3 is 15 residues. Germline V gene lookup returns CDR1 SNHLY and CDR2 FYNNEI. V lost 3 bases, J lost 5 bases, and 11 bases lay in between.

This rearrangement joins TRBV18 to TRBJ2-1; TRBD2 aligns across 7 bases. Germline-derived CDR1 and CDR2 are KGHSH and LQKENI. V lost 0 bases and J lost 7; bases outside the gene matches: 6. The CDR3 is 15 residues long. CDR3 nucleotide sequence: TGTGCCAGCTCACCACCGGGGCAGGGAGGGAATGAGCAGTTCTTC. This translates into CASSPPGQGGNEQFF.

This clone was counted only a few times. J is TRBJ1-5 and V is TRBV30, with TRBD1 identical over 10 bases. CDR1 GTSNPN and CDR2 SVGIG come from the germline V gene (reference sequence). The CDR3 has 15 amino acids. Unmatched junction bases numbered 6, after V lost 3 bases and J lost 4 bases. CDR3 nucleotides: TGTGCCTGGAGGGGACAGGGGTTAGGTAATCAGCCCCAGCATTTT. It encodes CAWRGQGLGNQPQHF.

This clone has only one observation. The chain has TRBV4-3 and TRBJ1-5, with TRBD1 identical over 10 bases. The ends lost 1 base at V and 2 bases at J; junction bases unmatched: 2. The CDR3 extends over 16 amino acids. CDR1 and CDR2 from the germline V gene are LGHNA and YSLEER. The CDR3 sequence is CASSQAGTGGNQPQHF. The CDR3 DNA follows: TGCGCCAGCAGCCAAGCCGGGACAGGGGGCAATCAGCCCCAGCATTTT.

The gene calls are TRBV9 and TRBJ2-7; 7 bases are a match to TRBD2. The ends lost 0 bases at V and 7 bases at J; junction bases unmatched: 13. Per the germline V gene, CDR1 is SGDLS and CDR2 is YYNGEE. This CDR3 comprises 16 residues. Here the CDR3 reads CASSVATAGASGEQYF. CDR3 sequence (DNA): TGTGCCAGCAGCGTAGCTACGGCGGGAGCATCTGGAGAGCAGTACTTC.